These 21 T cell receptor beta chains originate from one sample sequenced in a study of blood T cell repertoires in COVID-19. Assay: immunoSEQ multiplex PCR; the TCRdb copy retains only in-frame clones and omits some. This sample has tens of thousands of clones, with about 80% found just once. Specimen: peripheral blood. These receptors originate from a man aged 55 to 70 with active or convalescent COVID-19.

The chain carries TRBV24-1 and TRBJ2-2; D perhaps matches TRBD2 (5 bases). Germline CDR1 reads KGHDR; CDR2 reads SFDVKD. CDR3 size: 16 residues. Trimming removed 3 bases from V and 3 bases from J, with 13 bases in between. Here the CDR3 reads CATSDTGFGYTGELFF. In DNA form, the CDR3 reads TGTGCCACCAGTGATACGGGATTTGGTTACACCGGGGAGCTGTTTTTT.

As regards this clone: Its ends do not fully match the called genes, so a read error is possible. V gene TRBV7-2 combines with J gene TRBJ1-4, with D maybe TRBD1 (5 bases). CDR1 and CDR2 (germline): SGHTA, FQGNSA. The CDR3 length is 15 residues. The CDR3 DNA reads TGTGCCAGCAGGTTAGGGGTTGCGGCTAATGAAAAACTGTTTTTT. It specifies CASRLGVAANEKLFF.

The J gene is TRBJ1-1, the V gene TRBV19; possibly TRBD1 for D (5 bases). With 7 bases removed from V and 4 bases from J, the gap between germline ends came to 16 bases. The CDR3 sequence is 14 residues long. Germline V gives CDR1 LNHDA, CDR2 SQIVND (reference sequence). Here the CDR3 DNA reads TGTGCCAGTATTTCCCCAGGGAGGACCACTGAAGCTTTCTTT. It specifies CASISPGRTTEAFF.

The V gene is TRBV30, the J gene TRBJ1-6; D not resolved. The CDR3 spans 12 residues. CDR1 and CDR2 from the germline V gene are GTSNPN and SVGIG (reference sequence). Trimming shortened V by 5 bases and J by 8 bases, and 10 bases separated the two germline ends. CDR3 amino acids: CAWQTYDSPLHF. The CDR3 DNA follows: TGTGCCTGGCAGACTTACGATTCACCCCTCCACTTT.

The rearrangement joins TRBV7-9 to TRBJ1-2; tentative D call: TRBD1 (6 bases). Germline V gene sequence: CDR1 SEHNR, CDR2 FQNEAQ (reference sequence). The V end was cut by 1 base, the J end by 6 bases, with 15 bases between. CDR3 length: 15 residues. DNA for the CDR3: TGTGCCAGCAGCTTAGGAGGGGGTAAGGAGAATGGCTACACCTTC. This codes for CASSLGGGKENGYTF.

This clone has a handful of counts. The rearrangement joins TRBV20-1 to TRBJ2-7; D might be TRBD2 (6 bases). The V and J ends lost 3 bases and 0 bases respectively, with 15 bases between them. The CDR3 has 15 residues. CDR1 is DFQATT, CDR2 SNEGSKA, per germline (reference sequence). CDR3 loop: CSASRRRDLSYEQYF. CDR3 DNA: TGCAGTGCTAGTCGTCGGAGGGACCTCTCCTACGAGCAGTACTTC.

The chain couples TRBV7-9 to TRBJ2-5, with a possible D match to TRBD2 (6 bases). The CDR3 is made up of 17 amino acids. The V gene's germline CDR1 is SEHNR and CDR2 FQNEAQ (reference sequence). Trimming stripped 7 bases from V and 3 bases from J, with 24 bases between. The CDR3 region is CASNEGWGVLLEETQYF. CDR3 bases: TGTGCCAGCAACGAAGGATGGGGGGTACTACTGGAAGAGACCCAGTACTTC.

The chain couples TRBV5-1 to TRBJ1-3; D perhaps matches TRBD1 (5 bases). Germline V CDR1 and CDR2: SGHRS, YFSETQ. Trimming removed 6 bases from V and 0 bases from J, with 13 bases in between. This CDR3 comprises 15 residues. CDR3 nucleotide sequence: TGCGCCAGCAACTCAGACAGCTTCTCTGGAAACACCATATATTTT. Encoded protein: CASNSDSFSGNTIYF.

This clone was picked up one time. The chain employs TRBV5-1 and TRBJ1-2; TRBD1 aligns across 10 bases. V was pared by 2 bases and J by 4 bases, with 14 bases of the junction left unmatched. Germline CDR1 reads SGHRS; CDR2 reads YFSETQ. This CDR3 is 18 amino acids long. CDR3 amino acids: CASSFSLYPDRGLYGYTF. CDR3 bases: TGCGCCAGCAGCTTTTCACTCTACCCCGACAGGGGGCTCTATGGCTACACCTTC.

The V call is TRBV18, the J call TRBJ1-2; 7 bases line up with TRBD1. Trimming cost V 5 bases and J 2 bases; bases outside gene matches: 5. CDR1 and CDR2 from the germline V gene are KGHSH and LQKENI. This CDR3 has 14 residues. CDR3 in amino acids: CASSDRVGNYGYTF. The CDR3 coding sequence is TGTGCCAGCTCAGACAGGGTCGGCAACTATGGCTACACCTTC.

The chain joins TRBV5-1 to TRBJ1-2; 8 positions agree with TRBD1. From germline, CDR1 is SGHRS and CDR2 YFSETQ. CDR3 size: 15 residues. The V segment lost 4 bases and the J segment 8 bases; nucleotides outside the gene matches: 13. This CDR3 reads CASSGQGPPNGGYTF. CDR3 in DNA: TGCGCCAGCAGCGGACAGGGCCCTCCAAACGGCGGCTACACCTTC. Combining the CDR3 with reference TRBV5-1 and TRBJ1-2 gives the whole variable domain KAGVTQTPRYLIKTRGQQVTLSCSPISGHRSVSWYQQTPGQGLQFLFEYFSETQRNKGNFPGRFSGRQFSNSRSEMNVSTLELGDSALYLCASSGQGPPNGGYTFGSGTRLTVV.

This clone was found once. The rearrangement links TRBV5-6 to TRBJ2-3, with 9 positions matching TRBD2. Germline V CDR1 and CDR2: SGHDT, YYEEEE. The CDR3 loop spans 15 amino acids. Trimming took 4 bases from V and 5 from J; bases not matched to a gene: 8. CDR3 DNA sequence: TGTGCCAGCAGCCCCACTAGCGGGCCGGGAGATACGCAGTATTTT. This sequence encodes CASSPTSGPGDTQYF. The variable domain in full, with the rest retrieved from reference TRBV5-6 and TRBJ2-3, is DAGVTQSPTHLIKTRGQQVTLRCSPKSGHDTVSWYQQALGQGPQFIFQYYEEEERQRGNFPDRFSGHQFPNYSSELNVNALLLGDSALYLCASSPTSGPGDTQYFGPGTRLTVL.

The J gene is TRBJ1-1, the V gene TRBV6-2 or TRBV6-3; perhaps TRBD1 as D (5 bases). Germline values: CDR1 MNHEY, CDR2 SVGEGT. Trimming cost V 2 bases and J 4 bases, with 11 bases left between them. The CDR3 runs to 14 residues. The CDR3 is CASSYAGSRTEAFF. CDR3 coding DNA: TGTGCCAGCAGTTACGCAGGGTCTCGCACTGAAGCTTTCTTT.

About this clone itself: A read error may account for a junction end that differs from germline. In the same sample, other DNA sequences code for this CDR3. This rearrangement joins TRBV2 to TRBJ1-2; D unclear. This CDR3 spans 14 amino acids. Germline lookup yields CDR1 SNHLY and CDR2 FYNNEI. The CDR3 protein is CASSEAGWSHGYTF. In DNA form, the CDR3 reads TGTGCTAGCAGTGAAGCGGGTTGGAGTCACGGCTACACCTTC.

This chain links TRBV9 with TRBJ2-1, with TRBD1 as a possible D gene (6 bases). Germline values: CDR1 SGDLS, CDR2 YYNGEE. The ends were cut back, 0 bases at V and 7 bases at J, with 14 bases in the middle. The CDR3 sequence is 15 residues long. The CDR3 DNA follows: TGTGCCAGCAGCGTAGTTGAAGGGGGTCCGAATGAGCAGTTCTTC. This translates into CASSVVEGGPNEQFF.

The J gene is TRBJ1-2, the V gene TRBV5-1; TRBD1 matches at 7 bases. The CDR3 consists of 13 residues. Germline-derived CDR1 and CDR2 are SGHRS and YFSETQ. J lost 4 bases, V lost 4 bases, and 4 bases had no gene match. The CDR3 reads CASSTTGRYGYTF. CDR3 bases: TGCGCCAGCAGCACGACAGGGCGCTATGGCTACACCTTC. The full variable domain, its missing parts supplied by reference TRBV5-1 and TRBJ1-2, is KAGVTQTPRYLIKTRGQQVTLSCSPISGHRSVSWYQQTPGQGLQFLFEYFSETQRNKGNFPGRFSGRQFSNSRSEMNVSTLELGDSALYLCASSTTGRYGYTFGSGTRLTVV.

The chain links TRBV19 to TRBJ2-7, with 10 bases fitting TRBD2. The CDR3 is made up of 16 amino acids. The V gene's germline CDR1 is LNHDA and CDR2 SQIVND (reference sequence). The V gene end was trimmed by 4 bases and the J gene end by 0 bases; junction bases not matched to a gene: 6. DNA for the CDR3: TGTGCCAGTAGTACCGTTGGACTAGCGGACTCCTACGAGCAGTACTTC. This translates into CASSTVGLADSYEQYF.

V usage is TRBV7-3 and J usage is TRBJ2-2, with D maybe TRBD2 (5 bases). The CDR3 spans 13 residues. Germline V gene lookup returns CDR1 SGHTA and CDR2 FQGTGA. Trimming removed 4 bases from V and 6 bases from J, with 9 bases in between. The CDR3 DNA sequence: TGTGCCAGCAGCTATCGGGGAGCCGGGGAGCTGTTTTTT. Encoded protein: CASSYRGAGELFF.

The J gene is TRBJ2-5, the V gene TRBV12-2; the D call TRBD2 from the table was never checked on the DNA. TRBV12-2 is termed a pseudogene. The CDR3 is made up of 15 amino acids. This CDR3 reads CASRLRLADQETQYF. Written as DNA, the CDR3 is TGTGCAAGTCGCTTACGACTAGCGGATCAAGAGACCCAGTACTTC.

The chain is built from TRBV30 and TRBJ1-1; TRBD1 matches 9 bases. The germline V gene has CDR1 GTSNPN and CDR2 SVGIG (reference sequence). The V gene end was trimmed by 4 bases and the J gene end by 5 bases; junction bases not matched to a gene: 5. This CDR3 is 13 amino acids long. DNA of the CDR3: TGTGCCTGGACCGAGACAGGGGGTACTGAAGCTTTCTTT. Its protein product is CAWTETGGTEAFF.

The chain employs TRBV28 and TRBJ1-1; D is ambiguous. The germline V and J ends were trimmed by 2 bases and 3 bases, with 19 bases remaining between them. Germline lookup yields CDR1 MDHEN and CDR2 SYDVKM. The CDR3 is 17 amino acids. DNA for the CDR3: TGTGCCAGCAGTTTAATCGGCGTTGAGGTGGATGACACTGAAGCTTTCTTT. It yields the protein CASSLIGVEVDDTEAFF. Looking up the rest from reference TRBV28 and TRBJ1-1 gives the full variable domain: DVKVTQSSRYLVKRTGEKVFLECVQDMDHENMFWYRQDPGLGLRLIYFSYDVKMKEKGDIPEGYSVSREKKERFSLILESASTNQTSMYLCASSLIGVEVDDTEAFFGQGTRLTVV.